This T cell receptor (beta chain) came from a study of blood T cell repertoires in COVID-19 (dated by TCRdb to 2019 to 2021). With regard to the full study: Collaborator samples came from the United States, Italy and Spain and covered acute and convalescent phases of COVID-19. The prospective study material was composed of cDNA or gDNA derived from T cells, B-cell-depleted T cells, or PBMCs. Deeply sampled blood TCRbeta repertoires from subjects exposed to, actively infected with, or recovered from COVID-19 were included in the dataset. A freely available public database, intended as a resource for researchers studying the immune response to SARS-CoV-2, is where the repertoires were released. The samples were drawn from the first 160 participants of the ongoing ImmuneRACE study and from over a thousand subjects provided by 6 global collaborators. Sample metadata almost always included a de-identified subject ID, COVID-19 status, age in years and sex. HLA class I and class II types, where available, came from metadata supplied by the sample provider rather than from assay-based typing.

TCRbeta CDR3 regions were amplified from genomic DNA using the immunoSEQ Assay, a bias-controlled multiplex PCR. Per the source publication's procedure: Nucleated cell counts per sample were estimated from amplification of reference gene primers within the assay. To quantify the absolute abundance of each unique TCRbeta CDR3 rearrangement, sequence reads were collapsed and filtered. For each sample, productive Simpson clonality was calculated as the square root of Simpson's diversity index across productive rearrangements. The source is immuneACCESS, and TCRdb retained only in-frame sequences with V and J called. Part of the clones is not carried over; for the studies checked, unresolved V genes explain less than half of this, and the remainder is unexplained. Clone size and V and J calls were adopted from that table, with D and trimming inferred from the DNA. This sample has about 150,000 clones in its table, and about 89% of those were observed once. The ten top clones hold about 2.9% of the sample.

Overall results and qualifications from the work: Clinical and demographic metadata were provided uncurated, with the amount varying by source and participant.

In regard to this clone: This receptor's antigen is unknown. No base-level quality is on record; no much larger clone is a single base apart.

The collaborating institutions used their own protocols to collect whole blood in K2EDTA tubes. Collaborator samples were shipped for TCRbeta analysis as frozen whole blood, isolated PBMCs, or DNA extracted from either sample type. The germline V gene gives CDR1 as MNHNS and CDR2 as SASEGT. The germline V end is reduced by 3 bases and the J end by 4 bases; junction bases left unmatched: 5. Measured from the cysteine to the phenylalanine, the CDR3 is 16 residues long. This entry keeps only the CDR3 DNA: 48 bases, framed from base 1. The chain is made from TRBV6-1 and TRBJ2-5, and TRBD2 aligns with 13 junction nucleotides. The sample comprised peripheral blood. The sequence came from a man in his sixties with active or convalescent COVID-19. The DNA sequence reads TGTGCCAGCAGTGACCCGACTAGCGGGGGGCGAGAGACCCAGTACTTC. Translated, it gives CASSDPTSGGRETQYF.